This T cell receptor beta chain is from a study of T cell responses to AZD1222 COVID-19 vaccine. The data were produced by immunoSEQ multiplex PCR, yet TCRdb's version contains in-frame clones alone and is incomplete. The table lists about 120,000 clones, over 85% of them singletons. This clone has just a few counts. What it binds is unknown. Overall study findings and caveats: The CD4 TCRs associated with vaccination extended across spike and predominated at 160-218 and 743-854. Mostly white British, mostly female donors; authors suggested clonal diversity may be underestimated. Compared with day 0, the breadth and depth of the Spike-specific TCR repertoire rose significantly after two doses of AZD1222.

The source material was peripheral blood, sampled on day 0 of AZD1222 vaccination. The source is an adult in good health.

The CDR3 region is CASLSGSGGELFF. The CDR3 nucleotides are TGTGCCAGCTTAAGCGGGAGTGGCGGGGAGCTGTTTTTT. J is TRBJ2-2 and V is TRBV2; TRBD2 aligns across 8 bases. CDR1 SNHLY and CDR2 FYNNEI come from the germline V gene. The V gene end was trimmed by 8 bases and the J gene end by 7 bases; junction bases not matched to a gene: 6. There are 13 residues in the CDR3.